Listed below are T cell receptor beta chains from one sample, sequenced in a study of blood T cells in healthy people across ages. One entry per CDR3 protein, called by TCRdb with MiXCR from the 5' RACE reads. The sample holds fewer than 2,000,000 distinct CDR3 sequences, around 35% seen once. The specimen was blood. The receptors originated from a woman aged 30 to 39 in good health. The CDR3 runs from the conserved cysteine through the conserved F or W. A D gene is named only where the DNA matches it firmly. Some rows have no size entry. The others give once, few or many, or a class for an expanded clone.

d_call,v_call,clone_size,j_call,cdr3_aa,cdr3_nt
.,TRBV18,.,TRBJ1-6,CASSPSADNSPLHF,TGTGCCAGCTCACCATCGGCAGATAATTCACCCCTCCACTTT
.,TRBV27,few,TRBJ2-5,CASSSYDGQETQYF,TGTGCCAGCAGTTCGTACGACGGGCAAGAGACCCAGTACTTC
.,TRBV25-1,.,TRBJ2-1,CASSGPGRSRYNEQFF,TGTGCCAGCAGTGGGCCGGGACGGAGCAGGTACAATGAGCAGTTCTTC
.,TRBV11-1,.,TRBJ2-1,CASSPPAFGEQFF,TGTGCCAGCAGCCCCCCGGCATTCGGTGAGCAGTTCTTC
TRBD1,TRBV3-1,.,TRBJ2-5,CASRGTGQQETQYF,TGTGCCAGCAGGGGGACAGGGCAACAAGAGACCCAGTACTTC
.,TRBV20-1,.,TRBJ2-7,CSARDNSGHLAYEQYF,TGCAGTGCTAGAGATAATTCGGGACACTTAGCCTACGAGCAGTACTTC
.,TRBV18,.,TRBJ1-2,CASSPELRPLYGYTF,TGTGCCAGCTCACCAGAGTTGAGACCCTTGTATGGCTACACCTTC
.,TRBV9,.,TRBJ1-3,CASSVGGSGNTTYF,TGTGCCAGCAGCGTAGGGGGTTCTGGAAACACCACATATTTT
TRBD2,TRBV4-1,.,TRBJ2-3,CANSPPAGEETDTQYF,TGCGCCAACAGCCCGCCAGCGGGAGAAGAAACAGATACGCAGTATTTT
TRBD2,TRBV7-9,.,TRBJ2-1,CASSLSRLAGGYNEQFF,TGTGCCAGCAGCTTATCCCGACTAGCGGGGGGCTACAATGAGCAGTTCTTC
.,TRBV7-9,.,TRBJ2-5,CASSFVYPGETQYF,TGTGCCAGCAGCTTCGTCTACCCTGGAGAGACCCAGTACTTC
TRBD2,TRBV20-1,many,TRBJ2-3,CSARGTSGRTDTQYF,TGCAGTGCTAGGGGGACTAGCGGGAGAACAGATACGCAGTATTTT
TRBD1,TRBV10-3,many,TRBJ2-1,CAISGSRGQLYNEQFF,TGTGCCATCAGTGGGTCCAGGGGGCAGCTCTACAATGAGCAGTTCTTC
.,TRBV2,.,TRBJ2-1,CAGELGHEQCF,TGTGCCGGTGAACTGGGTCACGAGCAGTGCTTC
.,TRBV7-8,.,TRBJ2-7,CASRPDGYGEQYF,TGTGCCAGCAGGCCCGATGGCTATGGCGAGCAGTACTTC
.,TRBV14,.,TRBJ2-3,CASAAARAPSTDTQYF,TGTGCCAGCGCGGCAGCCCGGGCCCCTAGCACAGATACGCAGTATTTT
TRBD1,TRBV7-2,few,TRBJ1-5,CASSYSQGARQPQHF,TGTGCCAGCAGCTATTCACAGGGGGCGAGGCAGCCCCAGCATTTT
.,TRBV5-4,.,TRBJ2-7,CASRPAGGTNYEQYF,TGTGCCAGCAGACCCGCCGGCGGGACGAACTACGAGCAGTACTTC
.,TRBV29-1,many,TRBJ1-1,CSVEDGFQLNTEAFF,TGCAGCGTTGAAGATGGATTTCAGTTGAACACTGAAGCTTTCTTT
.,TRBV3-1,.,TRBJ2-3,CASRKGGFSTDTQYF,TGTGCCAGCAGGAAGGGGGGATTTAGCACAGATACGCAGTATTTT
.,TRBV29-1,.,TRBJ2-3,CSVEVPVGNTDTQYF,TGCAGCGTTGAAGTTCCTGTGGGTAACACAGATACGCAGTATTTT
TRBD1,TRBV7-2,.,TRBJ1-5,CASSPQGVAQPQHF,TGTGCCAGCAGCCCCCAGGGGGTTGCGCAGCCCCAGCATTTT
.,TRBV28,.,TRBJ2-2,CASNRAGGTGELFF,TGTGCCAGCAATCGAGCGGGCGGGACCGGGGAGCTGTTTTTT
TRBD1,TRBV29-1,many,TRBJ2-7,CSVGSNLRGLSVQYF,TGCAGCGTTGGCTCAAATCTCAGGGGGCTATCTGTGCAGTACTTC
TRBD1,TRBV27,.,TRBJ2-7,CASSKDRDRFEEQYF,TGTGCCAGCAGTAAAGACCGGGACAGGTTTGAGGAGCAGTACTTC
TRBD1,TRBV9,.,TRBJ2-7,CASSRPGQDEQYF,TGTGCCAGCAGCCGCCCGGGACAGGACGAGCAGTACTTC
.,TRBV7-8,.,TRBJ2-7,CASSELGNSYEQYF,TGTGCCAGCAGCGAGTTGGGGAACTCCTACGAGCAGTACTTC
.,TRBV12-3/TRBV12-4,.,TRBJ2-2,CASEGAGELFF,TGTGCCAGTGAGGGAGCCGGGGAGCTGTTTTTT
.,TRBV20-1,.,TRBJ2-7,CSAWRGAKGEQYF,TGCAGTGCCTGGAGGGGGGCGAAGGGGGAGCAGTACTTC
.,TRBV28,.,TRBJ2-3,CASSPIISSTDTQYF,TGTGCCAGCAGCCCGATAATATCTAGCACAGATACGCAGTATTTT
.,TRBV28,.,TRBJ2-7,CAGLGRDYEQYF,TGTGCCGGCCTAGGGCGGGACTACGAGCAGTACTTC
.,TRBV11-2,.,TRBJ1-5,CASSPRPRHYWDQPQHF,TGTGCCAGCAGTCCACGACCCCGACATTATTGGGACCAGCCCCAGCATTTT
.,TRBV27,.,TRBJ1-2,CASSLSRVDYGYTF,TGTGCCAGCAGTTTATCCAGGGTAGACTATGGCTACACCTTC
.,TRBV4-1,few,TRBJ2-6,CASSQEGPGANVLTF,TGCGCCAGCAGCCAAGAAGGGCCCGGGGCCAACGTCCTGACTTTC
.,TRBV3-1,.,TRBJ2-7,CASRSDTNYEQYF,TGTGCCAGCAGGTCGGACACCAACTACGAGCAGTACTTC
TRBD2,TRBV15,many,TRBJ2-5,CATSRGGGPQETQYF,TGTGCCACCAGCAGAGGCGGGGGTCCCCAAGAGACCCAGTACTTC
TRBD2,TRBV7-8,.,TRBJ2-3,CASSSWTSGGPYRTDTQYF,TGTGCCAGCAGCTCATGGACTAGCGGGGGCCCCTACCGCACAGATACGCAGTATTTT
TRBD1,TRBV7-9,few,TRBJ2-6,CASSYRGQGDSGANVLTF,TGTGCCAGCAGCTACCGGGGACAGGGGGACTCTGGGGCCAACGTCCTGACTTTC
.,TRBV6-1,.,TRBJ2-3,CASSEGSGVRGTDTQYF,TGTGCCAGCAGTGAGGGATCGGGAGTAAGGGGGACAGATACGCAGTATTTT
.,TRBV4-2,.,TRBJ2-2,CASSQDRRPGELFF,TGTGCCAGCAGCCAAGACAGAAGACCCGGGGAGCTGTTTTTT
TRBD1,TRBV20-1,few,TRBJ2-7,CSASTQGAYEQYF,TGCAGTGCTAGCACCCAGGGGGCCTACGAGCAGTACTTC
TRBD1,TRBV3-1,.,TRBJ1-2,CASSRGQAANYGYTF,TGTGCCAGCAGCCGGGGACAGGCGGCTAACTATGGCTACACCTTC
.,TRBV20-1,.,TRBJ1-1,CSARDRGPMNTEAFF,TGCAGTGCTAGAGATAGGGGACCAATGAACACTGAAGCTTTCTTT
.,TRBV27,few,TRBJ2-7,CASSASSGTVTYEQYF,TGTGCCAGCAGTGCTTCCTCCGGGACTGTTACCTACGAGCAGTACTTC
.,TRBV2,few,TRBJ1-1,CASRLLQGSHTEAFF,TGTGCCAGCAGACTCTTACAGGGCTCCCACACTGAAGCTTTCTTT
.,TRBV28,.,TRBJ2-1,CASSLAGNNERFF,TGTGCCAGCAGTTTGGCCGGGAACAATGAGCGGTTCTTC
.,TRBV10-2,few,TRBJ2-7,CASKEIRGEQYF,TGCGCCAGCAAGGAAATAAGGGGGGAGCAGTACTTC
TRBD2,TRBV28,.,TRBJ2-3,CASSWEWTSSPDTQYF,TGTGCCAGCAGCTGGGAATGGACTAGTAGTCCAGATACGCAGTATTTT
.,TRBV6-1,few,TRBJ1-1,CASSEFRAGPNTEAFF,TGTGCCAGCAGTGAATTTCGGGCAGGTCCAAACACTGAAGCTTTCTTT
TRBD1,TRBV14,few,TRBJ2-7,CASSLWDRGVYEQYF,TGTGCCAGCAGCCTCTGGGACAGGGGTGTGTACGAGCAGTACTTC
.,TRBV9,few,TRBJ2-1,CASSVEASGVRQFF,TGTGCCAGCAGCGTAGAGGCGAGTGGGGTGCGGCAGTTCTTC
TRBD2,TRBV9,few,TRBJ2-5,CASSGNLAGGRRETQYF,TGTGCCAGCAGCGGAAACCTAGCGGGAGGGAGGAGGGAGACCCAGTACTTC
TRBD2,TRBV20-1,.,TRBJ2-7,CSATGTSGKLNYYEQYF,TGCAGTGCAACGGGGACTAGCGGAAAACTCAACTACTACGAGCAGTACTTC
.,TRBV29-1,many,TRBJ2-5,CSVEQRETQYF,TGCAGCGTTGAACAAAGAGAGACCCAGTACTTC
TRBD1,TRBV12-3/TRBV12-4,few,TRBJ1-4,CASSSPGTDNYEKLFF,TGTGCCAGCAGTTCCCCCGGGACAGATAATTATGAAAAACTGTTTTTT
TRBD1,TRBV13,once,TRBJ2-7,CAGSQGQGHEQYF,TGTGCCGGCAGCCAAGGACAGGGCCACGAGCAGTACTTC
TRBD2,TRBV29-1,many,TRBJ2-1,CSSSYGLAGYNEQFF,TGCAGCTCCTCATACGGGTTAGCGGGTTACAATGAGCAGTTCTTC